The 24 T cell receptor beta chains below come from one sample, sequenced in a study of control samples from healthy donors and cancer patients. Sequencing used immunoSEQ multiplex PCR; TCRdb keeps in-frame clones, though not all of them. The data hold about 140,000 clones, with approximately 90% observed a single time. The source material was blood. The receptors were sampled from a woman in her 30s in good health.

In this sample, this clone turned up once. The rearrangement joins TRBV20-1 to TRBJ1-1; 7 nucleotides align to TRBD1. With V trimmed by 6 bases and J by 10 bases, 5 bases remained unmatched. The length of the CDR3 is 10 residues. CDR1 is DFQATT, CDR2 SNEGSKA, per germline (reference sequence). CDR3 bases: TGCAGTGCGTACAGGGGAGGAGCTTTCTTT. This gives the protein CSAYRGGAFF.

This clone was detected only a few times. V usage is TRBV11-2 and J usage is TRBJ1-1, with D unclear. From germline, CDR1 is SGHAT and CDR2 FQNNGV. CDR3 length: 14 residues. V was clipped by 1 base and J by 3 bases, with 9 bases between them. In DNA form, the CDR3 reads TGTGCCAGCAGCTTAGGATCGGGTTACACTGAAGCTTTCTTT. Translated, it gives CASSLGSGYTEAFF.

V gene TRBV18 combines with J gene TRBJ2-5; maybe TRBD1 (6 bases). V lost 2 bases and J lost 3, with 10 bases in between. This CDR3 has 14 amino acids. The germline V gene encodes CDR1 KGHSH and CDR2 LQKENI. CDR3 coding DNA: TGTGCCAGCTCACCATCGGCAGGGGAAGAGACCCAGTACTTC. Amino acids: CASSPSAGEETQYF.

The CDR3 here is CAWKGDLVTGELFF. CDR3 nucleotides: TGTGCCTGGAAGGGGGATCTGGTCACCGGGGAGCTGTTTTTT. The chain has TRBV30 and TRBJ2-2, with a weak D call TRBD1 (6 bases). The V gene's germline CDR1 is GTSNPN and CDR2 SVGIG (reference sequence). This CDR3 is built from 14 residues. Trimming left V 4 bases short and J 4 bases short, with 13 bases between.

This chain links TRBV18 with TRBJ2-1; D gene ambiguous. V was trimmed by 3 bases and J by 4 bases, leaving 13 bases between them. CDR3 length equals 15 residues. Per the germline V gene, CDR1 is KGHSH and CDR2 is LQKENI. The CDR3 DNA reads TGTGCCAGCTCACCGCGAGACGTACCATACAATGAGCAGTTCTTC. It encodes CASSPRDVPYNEQFF.

The rearrangement joins TRBV25-1 to TRBJ1-1; 11 nucleotides line up with TRBD1. Germline V gene data show CDR1 as MGHDK and CDR2 as SYGVNS. The CDR3 contains 14 residues. Trimming removed 6 bases from V and 5 bases from J; junction bases left unmatched: 5. The CDR3 DNA sequence: TGTGCCAGCAGCGGACAGGGGGCGGGTACTGAAGCTTTCTTT. As protein: CASSGQGAGTEAFF.

The chain is built from TRBV5-8 and TRBJ2-1; tentatively, D is TRBD1 or TRBD2 (5 bases each). V shed 4 bases and J shed 5 bases, with 19 bases lying between them. Germline values: CDR1 SGHTS, CDR2 YDEGEE. The CDR3 sequence is 16 residues long. CDR3 region: CASSHTGTHGDNEQFF. CDR3 DNA: TGTGCCAGCAGCCATACCGGGACCCACGGGGACAATGAGCAGTTCTTC.

The rearrangement uses TRBV28 and TRBJ2-3; tentative D call: TRBD2 (6 bases). Trimming pared 3 bases from V and 0 bases from J, leaving 10 bases between. CDR1 and CDR2 from the germline V gene are MDHEN and SYDVKM. This CDR3 is built from 15 residues. CDR3 coding DNA: TGTGCCAGCAGTTTGGGGCTAGCGAGCACAGATACGCAGTATTTT. Translation: CASSLGLASTDTQYF.

V is TRBV7-2 and J is TRBJ1-1; D is undetermined. CDR3 length: 14 residues. Germline-derived CDR1 and CDR2 are SGHTA and FQGNSA. V lost 1 base to trimming and J lost 1 base, with 7 bases between them. In DNA form, the CDR3 reads TGTGCCAGCAGCTTAGTCCCAGGGAACACTGAAGCTTTCTTT. This encodes CASSLVPGNTEAFF.

The chain has TRBV30 and TRBJ1-1; D might be TRBD1 (6 bases). V shed 4 bases and J shed 1 base, with 10 bases lying between them. CDR3 size: 13 residues. Germline CDR1 is GTSNPN and CDR2 is SVGIG (reference sequence). The CDR3 DNA reads TGTGCCTGGAACCGGGACACGAACACTGAAGCTTTCTTT. Translated: CAWNRDTNTEAFF.

CDR3 sequence reads: CATSRDRGSQETQYF. The CDR3 DNA follows: TGTGCCACCAGCAGAGATAGGGGGAGCCAAGAGACCCAGTACTTC. The gene calls are TRBV15 and TRBJ2-5; D is possibly TRBD1 (6 bases). The germline V gene encodes CDR1 LNHNV and CDR2 YYDKDF (reference sequence). CDR3 length equals 15 residues. V lost 0 bases to trimming and J lost 1 base, with 9 bases between them.

The V call is TRBV5-6, the J call TRBJ1-2, with D possibly matching TRBD1 (6 bases). Germline loops: CDR1 SGHDT, CDR2 YYEEEE. Trimming took off 6 bases at V and 0 bases at J, with 15 bases between the two ends. The CDR3 contains 15 residues. CDR3 in DNA: TGTGCCAGCATCCGGAGGGACATCTCTAACTATGGCTACACCTTC. Its translation: CASIRRDISNYGYTF.

This sequence joins TRBV7-8 and TRBJ1-2; a possible D gene is TRBD1 (6 bases). The CDR3 loop spans 15 amino acids. V lost 4 bases and J 2 bases, leaving 14 bases between the germline ends. Germline assignment: CDR1 SGHVS and CDR2 FQNEAQ. In DNA form, the CDR3 reads TGTGCCAGCAGCTACTCAGGGGCGCAAAACTATGGCTACACCTTC. It translates to CASSYSGAQNYGYTF.

Only one count was recorded for this clone. This sequence joins TRBV5-6 and TRBJ2-2, with 11 bases fitting TRBD1. V shed 1 base and J 5 bases; nucleotides not matched to a gene: 4. The V gene's germline CDR1 is SGHDT and CDR2 YYEEEE. CDR3 size: 16 residues. The CDR3 nucleotides are TGTGCCAGCAGCTTGAAGGACAGGGGGCCTACCGGGGAGCTGTTTTTT. This encodes CASSLKDRGPTGELFF.

The chain joins TRBV19 to TRBJ1-2, with 9 bases lining up with TRBD1. V shed 3 bases, J shed 0 bases, and the junction held 8 bases outside the gene matches. Looked up from germline, CDR1 is LNHDA and CDR2 is SQIVND (reference sequence). This CDR3 is built from 17 residues. The CDR3 nucleotides read TGTGCCAGTAGTATCCGGAGCTACAGGGGGCCTAACTATGGCTACACCTTC. This translates into CASSIRSYRGPNYGYTF.

The chain carries TRBV9 and TRBJ1-6; D is unclear. The germline V and J ends were trimmed by 4 bases and 2 bases, with 25 bases remaining between them. Germline assignment: CDR1 SGDLS and CDR2 YYNGEE. The CDR3 spans 20 residues. The CDR3 here is CASSPTYVAEPGAYNSPLHF. CDR3 bases: TGTGCCAGCAGCCCCACGTACGTGGCGGAACCAGGCGCCTATAATTCACCCCTCCACTTT.

This chain links TRBV5-1 with TRBJ1-5, with 9 bases lining up with TRBD1. With V trimmed by 5 bases and J by 4 bases, 7 bases remained unmatched. The CDR3 totals 15 residues. Looked up from germline, CDR1 is SGHRS and CDR2 is YFSETQ. The CDR3 loop is CASSQTGTGNQPQHF. CDR3 nucleotide sequence: TGCGCCAGCAGTCAGACCGGGACAGGGAATCAGCCCCAGCATTTT.

The V and J genes are TRBV9 and TRBJ2-2; TRBD2 aligns across 9 bases. Unmatched junction bases numbered 3, after V lost 0 bases and J lost 6 bases. Germline values: CDR1 SGDLS, CDR2 YYNGEE. This CDR3 spans 15 amino acids. The CDR3 bases are TGTGCCAGCAGCGTAGGCGGGAGGGCGGCCGGGGAGCTGTTTTTT. As protein: CASSVGGRAAGELFF.

The genes are TRBV7-3 and TRBJ2-3, with D possibly TRBD1 on 5 matching bases. Between the trimmed V and J ends, which lost 1 base and 3 bases, there was a span of 8 bases. The germline V gene encodes CDR1 SGHTA and CDR2 FQGTGA. The CDR3 runs 14 residues. This CDR3 reads CASSLNQGTDTQYF. CDR3 sequence (DNA): TGTGCCAGCAGCTTAAATCAGGGTACAGATACGCAGTATTTT.

The chain is built from TRBV7-8 and TRBJ2-2; no definite D call. Looked up from germline, CDR1 is SGHVS and CDR2 is FQNEAQ. Deletions cut 3 bases from V and 1 base from J, with 6 bases between. This CDR3 spans 14 amino acids. This CDR3 reads CASSFNLNTGELFF. The DNA for the CDR3 is TGTGCCAGCAGCTTTAACCTGAACACCGGGGAGCTGTTTTTT.

This chain joins TRBV7-9 and TRBJ1-6; D is perhaps TRBD1 (6 bases). CDR1 SEHNR and CDR2 FQNEAQ come from the germline V gene (reference sequence). CDR3 size: 17 residues. V lost 5 bases, J lost 5 bases, and 19 bases lay in between. CDR3 DNA sequence: TGTGCCAGCAGCGAAACCGGGACAACTATCGATAATTCACCCCTCCACTTT. Translation: CASSETGTTIDNSPLHF.

This chain joins TRBV9 and TRBJ1-2; TRBD1 matches at 7 bases. CDR3 length: 18 residues. The V gene's germline CDR1 is SGDLS and CDR2 YYNGEE. V was pared by 4 bases and J by 5 bases, with 20 bases of the junction left unmatched. The CDR3 region is CASSTTWQPRDSLYGYTF. DNA for the CDR3: TGTGCCAGCAGCACAACCTGGCAACCTCGGGACAGCTTATATGGCTACACCTTC.

The rearrangement joins TRBV3-1 (or the pseudogene TRBV3-2) to TRBJ2-2; possible D gene TRBD2, 6 bases. CDR1 is LGHDT, CDR2 YNNKEL, per germline (reference sequence). The CDR3 extends over 14 amino acids. Trimming cost V 4 bases and J 5 bases, with 11 bases left between them. The CDR3 bases are TGTGCCAGCAGCCGGCCAGGGAGGACCGGGGAGCTGTTTTTT. Translating it yields CASSRPGRTGELFF.

The chain is built from TRBV7-8 and TRBJ2-2; TRBD2 agrees at 10 bases. This CDR3 contains 16 residues. Germline lookup yields CDR1 SGHVS and CDR2 FQNEAQ. V trimming: 5 bases; J trimming: 5 bases; junction bases outside the gene matches: 8. CDR3 loop: CASSPSGGATTGELFF. The CDR3, as DNA: TGTGCCAGCAGCCCTAGCGGGGGCGCAACGACCGGGGAGCTGTTTTTT.